These 9 T cell receptor beta chains originate from one sample sequenced in a study of cytomegalovirus exposure and HLA in healthy donors. Vbeta (60) and Jbeta (13) primers were used in the PCR. Repertoires were generated with immunoSEQ multiplex PCR, while TCRdb's copy carries only in-frame clones and drops some. Seen here are around 69,000 clones, less than 85% observed once, and the top ten hold around 10%. Sequenced material: PBMCs. These receptors originate from a woman between 50 and 59 years old in good health and CMV-seropositive.

This clone was observed a handful of times. The rearrangement links TRBV5-8 to TRBJ2-1, with 11 bases that match TRBD2. The CDR3 has 15 residues. The V and J ends lost 6 bases and 5 bases, in that order; junction bases with no gene match: 7. Looked up from germline, CDR1 is SGHTS and CDR2 is YDEGEE. CDR3 in DNA: TGTGCCAGCAACGAAATAGCGGGGGGGCACAATGAGCAGTTCTTC. It translates to CASNEIAGGHNEQFF.

This rearrangement joins TRBV27 to TRBJ1-1, with 10 nucleotides matching TRBD1. With V trimmed by 1 base and J by 3 bases, 11 bases remained unmatched. This CDR3 contains 18 residues. Germline V CDR1 and CDR2: MNHEY, SMNVEV (reference sequence). The CDR3 here is CASSLFSPTGGVDTEAFF. CDR3 nucleotide sequence: TGTGCCAGCAGTTTATTCTCCCCGACAGGGGGCGTTGACACTGAAGCTTTCTTT.

The chain joins TRBV9 to TRBJ1-1, with unresolved D. Germline V CDR1 and CDR2: SGDLS, YYNGEE. V dropped 0 bases and J dropped 2 bases, with 14 bases sitting between them. The CDR3 is 16 residues long. CDR3 DNA sequence: TGTGCCAGCAGCGTAGGACTACGTACCATTAACACTGAAGCTTTCTTT. It translates to CASSVGLRTINTEAFF.

V and J are TRBV2 and TRBJ1-5; D unresolved. Trimming left V 4 bases short and J 2 bases short, with 9 bases between. Looked up from germline, CDR1 is SNHLY and CDR2 is FYNNEI. CDR3 length equals 14 residues. CDR3 amino acids: CASSGGGGNQPQHF. The CDR3 region has the DNA TGTGCCAGCAGTGGGGGAGGCGGCAATCAGCCCCAGCATTTT.

The chain is built from TRBV27 and TRBJ1-6, with D possibly being TRBD1 (6 bases). Germline CDR1 and CDR2: MNHEY and SMNVEV (reference sequence). The CDR3 contains 12 residues. V shed 4 bases and J shed 12 bases, with 10 bases lying between them. In nucleotides, the CDR3 is TGTGCCAGCAGTTACCTACAGGGACCCCTCCACTTT. Its translation: CASSYLQGPLHF.

This chain uses TRBV28 with TRBJ1-5, with a weak D call TRBD1 (6 bases). From germline, CDR1 is MDHEN and CDR2 SYDVKM. Trimming removed 7 bases at V and 3 bases at J, with 13 bases between. This CDR3 contains 14 residues. The CDR3, as DNA: TGTGCCAGCACCACAGACAGGACCAATCAGCCCCAGCATTTT. Translating it yields CASTTDRTNQPQHF. Drawing the rest from reference TRBV28 and TRBJ1-5, the complete variable domain is DVKVTQSSRYLVKRTGEKVFLECVQDMDHENMFWYRQDPGLGLRLIYFSYDVKMKEKGDIPEGYSVSREKKERFSLILESASTNQTSMYLCASTTDRTNQPQHFGDGTRLSIL.

The chain joins TRBV6-5 to TRBJ1-1; D is undetermined. The CDR3 runs 14 residues. Trimming shortened V by 6 bases and J by 1 base, and 12 bases separated the two germline ends. Germline V gene lookup returns CDR1 MNHEY and CDR2 SVGAGI. The chain's CDR3 is CASSPGRSNTEAFF. CDR3 DNA sequence: TGTGCCAGCAGCCCTGGCAGGTCGAACACTGAAGCTTTCTTT.

The chain is built from TRBV2 and TRBJ2-5; no clear D gene. The end of the DNA fits TRBJ2-7 better, so the J call may be wrong. This CDR3 spans 13 amino acids. From germline, CDR1 is SNHLY and CDR2 FYNNEI. The CDR3 nucleotides read TGTGCCAGTCTACCGGAACAGACCTACGAGCAGTACTTC. Translation gives CASLPEQTYEQYF.

The CDR3 spells CASSPTSGYTDTQYF. For the CDR3, the DNA is TGTGCCAGCAGCCCGACTAGCGGCTACACAGATACGCAGTATTTT. The rearrangement uses TRBV4-2 and TRBJ2-3; 9 nucleotides align to TRBD2. The CDR3 sequence is 15 residues long. The V gene end was trimmed by 4 bases and the J gene end by 2 bases; junction bases not matched to a gene: 4. The germline gives CDR1 LGHNA, CDR2 YNFKEQ.